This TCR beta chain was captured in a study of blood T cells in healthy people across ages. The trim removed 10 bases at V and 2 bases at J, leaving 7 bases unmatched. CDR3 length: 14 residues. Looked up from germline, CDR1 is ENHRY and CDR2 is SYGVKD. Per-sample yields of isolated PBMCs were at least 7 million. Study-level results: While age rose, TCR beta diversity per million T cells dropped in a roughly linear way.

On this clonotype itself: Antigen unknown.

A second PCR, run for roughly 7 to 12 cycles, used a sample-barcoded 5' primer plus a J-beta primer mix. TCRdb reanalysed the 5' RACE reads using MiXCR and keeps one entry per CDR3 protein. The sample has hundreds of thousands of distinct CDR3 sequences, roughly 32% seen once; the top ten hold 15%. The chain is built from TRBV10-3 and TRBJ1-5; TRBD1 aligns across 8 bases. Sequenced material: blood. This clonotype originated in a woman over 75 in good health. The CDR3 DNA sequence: TGTGCCACGGCTATGGGACAGGGCAATCAGCCCCAGCATTTT. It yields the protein CATAMGQGNQPQHF.